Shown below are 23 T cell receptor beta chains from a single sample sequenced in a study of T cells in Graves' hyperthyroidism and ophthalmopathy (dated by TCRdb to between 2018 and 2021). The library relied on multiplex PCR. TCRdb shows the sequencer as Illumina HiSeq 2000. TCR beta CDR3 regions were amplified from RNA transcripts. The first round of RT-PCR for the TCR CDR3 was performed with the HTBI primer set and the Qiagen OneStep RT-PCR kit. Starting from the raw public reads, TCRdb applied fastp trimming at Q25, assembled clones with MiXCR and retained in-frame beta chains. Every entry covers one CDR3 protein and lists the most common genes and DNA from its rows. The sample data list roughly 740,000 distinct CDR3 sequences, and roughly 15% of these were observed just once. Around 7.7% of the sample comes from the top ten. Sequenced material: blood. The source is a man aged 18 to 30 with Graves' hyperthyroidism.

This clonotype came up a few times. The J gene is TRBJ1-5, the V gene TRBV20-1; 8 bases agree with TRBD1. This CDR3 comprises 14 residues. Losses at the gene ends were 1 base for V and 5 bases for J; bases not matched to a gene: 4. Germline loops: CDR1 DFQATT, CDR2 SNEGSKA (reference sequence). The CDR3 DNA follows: TGCAGTGCTAGAGTTCCAGGGGGCTATCAGCCCCAGCATTTT. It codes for CSARVPGGYQPQHF.

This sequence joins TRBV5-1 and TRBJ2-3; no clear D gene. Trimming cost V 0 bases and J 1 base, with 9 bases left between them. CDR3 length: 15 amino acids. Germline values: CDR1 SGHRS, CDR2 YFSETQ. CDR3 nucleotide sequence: TGCGCCAGCAGCTTGGCGGCGCCCCGCACAGATACGCAGTATTTT. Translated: CASSLAAPRTDTQYF.

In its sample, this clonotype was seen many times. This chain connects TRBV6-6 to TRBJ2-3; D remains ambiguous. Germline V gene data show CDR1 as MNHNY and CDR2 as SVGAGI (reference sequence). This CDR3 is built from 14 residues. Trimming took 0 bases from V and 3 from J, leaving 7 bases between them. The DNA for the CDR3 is TGTGCCAGCAGTTACTCGATGGGGACAGATACGCAGTATTTT. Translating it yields CASSYSMGTDTQYF.

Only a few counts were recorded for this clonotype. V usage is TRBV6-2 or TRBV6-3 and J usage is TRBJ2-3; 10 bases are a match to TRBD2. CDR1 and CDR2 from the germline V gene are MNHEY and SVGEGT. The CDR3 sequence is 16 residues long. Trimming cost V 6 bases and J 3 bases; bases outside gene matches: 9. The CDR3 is CASRSLAGAVTDTQYF. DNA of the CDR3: TGTGCCAGCAGAAGTCTAGCGGGAGCCGTTACAGATACGCAGTATTTT.

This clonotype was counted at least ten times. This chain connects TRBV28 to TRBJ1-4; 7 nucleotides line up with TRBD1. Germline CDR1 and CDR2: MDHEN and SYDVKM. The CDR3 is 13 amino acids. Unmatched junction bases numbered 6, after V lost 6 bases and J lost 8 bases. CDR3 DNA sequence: TGTGCCAGCAGGTCACAGGGGCGCGAAAAACTGTTTTTT. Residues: CASRSQGREKLFF.

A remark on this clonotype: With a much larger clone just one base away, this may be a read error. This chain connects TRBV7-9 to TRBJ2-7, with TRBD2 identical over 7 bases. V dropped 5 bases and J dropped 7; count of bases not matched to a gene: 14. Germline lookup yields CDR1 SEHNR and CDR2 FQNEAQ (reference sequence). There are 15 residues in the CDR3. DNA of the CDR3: TGTGCCAGCAGCCACACGAGCCGCGGGAGAGGTGAGCAGTACTTC. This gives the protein CASSHTSRGRGEQYF.

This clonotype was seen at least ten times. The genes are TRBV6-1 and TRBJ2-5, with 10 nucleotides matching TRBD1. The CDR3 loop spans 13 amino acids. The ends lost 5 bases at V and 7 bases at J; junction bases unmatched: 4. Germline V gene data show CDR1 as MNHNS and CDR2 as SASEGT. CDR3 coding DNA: TGTGCCAGCAGTCGCGGACAGGGGGGGACCCAGTACTTC. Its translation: CASSRGQGGTQYF.

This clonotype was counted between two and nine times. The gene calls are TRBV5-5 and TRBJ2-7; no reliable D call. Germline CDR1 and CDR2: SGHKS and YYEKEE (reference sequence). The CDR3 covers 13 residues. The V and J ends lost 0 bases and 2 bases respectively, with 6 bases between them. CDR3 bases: TGTGCCAGCAGCTTGGTTGTGACCTACGAGCAGTACTTC. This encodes CASSLVVTYEQYF.

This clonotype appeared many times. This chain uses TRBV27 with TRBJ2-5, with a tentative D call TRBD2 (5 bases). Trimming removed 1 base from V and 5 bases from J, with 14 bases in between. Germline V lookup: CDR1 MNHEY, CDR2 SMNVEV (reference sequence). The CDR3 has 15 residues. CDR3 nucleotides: TGTGCCAGCAGTTTATTTGGACTGGATAGTGAGACCCAGTACTTC. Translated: CASSLFGLDSETQYF.

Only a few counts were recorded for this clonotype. CDR3 loop: CASSLNTVEDTGELFF. CDR3 nucleotide sequence: TGCGCCAGCAGCTTGAACACGGTAGAGGACACCGGGGAGCTGTTTTTT. This chain joins TRBV5-1 and TRBJ2-2; the D is unclear. Trimming removed 1 base from V and 3 bases from J, with 13 bases in between. The CDR3 is 16 residues long. CDR1 is SGHRS and CDR2 is YFSETQ in the germline V gene. Looking up the rest from reference TRBV5-1 and TRBJ2-2 gives the full variable domain: KAGVTQTPRYLIKTRGQQVTLSCSPISGHRSVSWYQQTPGQGLQFLFEYFSETQRNKGNFPGRFSGRQFSNSRSEMNVSTLELGDSALYLCASSLNTVEDTGELFFGEGSRLTVL.

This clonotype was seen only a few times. The CDR3 spells CASSGEEEQFF. For the CDR3, the DNA is TGTGCCAGCAGCGGGGAAGAGGAGCAGTTCTTC. The chain joins TRBV2 to TRBJ2-1; maybe TRBD2 (5 bases). Trimming removed 6 bases from V and 10 bases from J, with 10 bases in between. This CDR3 spans 11 amino acids. Germline V gives CDR1 SNHLY, CDR2 FYNNEI. Looking up the rest from reference TRBV2 and TRBJ2-1 gives the full variable domain: EPEVTQTPSHQVTQMGQEVILRCVPISNHLYFYWYRQILGQKVEFLVSFYNNEISEKSEIFDDQFSVERPDGSNFTLKIRSTKLEDSAMYFCASSGEEEQFFGPGTRLTVL.

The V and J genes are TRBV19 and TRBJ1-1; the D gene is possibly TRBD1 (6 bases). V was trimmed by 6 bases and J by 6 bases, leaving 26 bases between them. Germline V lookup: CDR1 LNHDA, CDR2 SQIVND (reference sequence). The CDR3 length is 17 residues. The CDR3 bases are TGTGCCAGTAGCAATAGGAGGGGACACTCAACAAAGGCTGAAGCTTTCTTT. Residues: CASSNRRGHSTKAEAFF.

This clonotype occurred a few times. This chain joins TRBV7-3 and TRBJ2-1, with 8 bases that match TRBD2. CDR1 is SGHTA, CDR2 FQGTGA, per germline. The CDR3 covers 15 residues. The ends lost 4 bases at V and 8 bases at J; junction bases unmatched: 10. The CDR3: CASSWDGGAIYEQFF. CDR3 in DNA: TGTGCCAGCAGCTGGGACGGGGGGGCAATCTATGAGCAGTTCTTC. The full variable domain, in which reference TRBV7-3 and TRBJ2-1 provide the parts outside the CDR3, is GAGVSQTPSNKVTEKGKYVELRCDPISGHTALYWYRQSLGQGPEFLIYFQGTGAADDSGLPNDRFFAVRPEGSVSTLKIQRTERGDSAVYLCASSWDGGAIYEQFFGPGTRLTVL.

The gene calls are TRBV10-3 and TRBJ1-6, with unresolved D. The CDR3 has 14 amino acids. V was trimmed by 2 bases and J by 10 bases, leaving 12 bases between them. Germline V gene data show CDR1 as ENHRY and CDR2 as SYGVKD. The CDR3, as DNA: TGTGCCATCAGTGAGATGACGGGGAGATCACCCCTCCACTTT. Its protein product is CAISEMTGRSPLHF.

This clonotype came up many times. CDR3 sequence (DNA): TGCAGTGCTAGTTGGGAGACCCAGTACTTC. Encoded protein: CSASWETQYF. This chain joins TRBV20-1 and TRBJ2-5; D gene unclear. CDR3 size: 10 residues. Germline values: CDR1 DFQATT, CDR2 SNEGSKA (reference sequence). V lost 3 bases and J lost 5, with 4 bases in between.

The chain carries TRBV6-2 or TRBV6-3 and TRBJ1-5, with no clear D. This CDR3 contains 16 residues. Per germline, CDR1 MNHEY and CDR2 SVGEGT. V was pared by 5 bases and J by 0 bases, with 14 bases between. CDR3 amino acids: CASSQTYSDSNQPQHF. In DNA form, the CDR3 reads TGTGCCAGCAGTCAAACGTACAGCGATAGCAATCAGCCCCAGCATTTT.

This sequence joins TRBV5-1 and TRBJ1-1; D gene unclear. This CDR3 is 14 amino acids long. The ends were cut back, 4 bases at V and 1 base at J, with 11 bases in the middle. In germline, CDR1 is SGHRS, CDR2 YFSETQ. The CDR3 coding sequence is TGCGCCAGCAGCCCCCGTGTGGCGAACACTGAAGCTTTCTTT. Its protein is CASSPRVANTEAFF. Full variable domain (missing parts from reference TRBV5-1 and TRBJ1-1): KAGVTQTPRYLIKTRGQQVTLSCSPISGHRSVSWYQQTPGQGLQFLFEYFSETQRNKGNFPGRFSGRQFSNSRSEMNVSTLELGDSALYLCASSPRVANTEAFFGQGTRLTVV.

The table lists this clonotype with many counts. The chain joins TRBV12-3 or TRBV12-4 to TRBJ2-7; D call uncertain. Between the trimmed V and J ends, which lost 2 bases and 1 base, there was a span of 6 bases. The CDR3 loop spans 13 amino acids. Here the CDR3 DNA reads TGTGCCAGCAGTTTACACTTTTCCTACGAGCAGTACTTC. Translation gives CASSLHFSYEQYF.

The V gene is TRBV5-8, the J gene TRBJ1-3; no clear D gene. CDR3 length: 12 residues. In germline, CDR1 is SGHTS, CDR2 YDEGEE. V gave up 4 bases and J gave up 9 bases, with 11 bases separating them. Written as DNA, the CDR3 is TGTGCCAGCAGCCCTGAACACAGCACCATATATTTT. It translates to CASSPEHSTIYF.

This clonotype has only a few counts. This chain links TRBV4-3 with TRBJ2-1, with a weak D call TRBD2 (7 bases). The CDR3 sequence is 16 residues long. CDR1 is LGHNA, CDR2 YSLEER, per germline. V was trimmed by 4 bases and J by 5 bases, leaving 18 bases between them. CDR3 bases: TGCGCCAGCAGCCTCTCAAGGGGGAGGGGCCACAATGAGCAGTTCTTC. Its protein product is CASSLSRGRGHNEQFF.

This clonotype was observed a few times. Here the CDR3 DNA reads TGTGCCAGCAGTTACGCGGGACAGGCTACCTACAATGAGCAGTTCTTC. It translates to CASSYAGQATYNEQFF. The genes are TRBV6-2 or TRBV6-3 and TRBJ2-1; 8 bases are shared with TRBD1. The germline gives CDR1 MNHEY, CDR2 SVGEGT. This CDR3 is 16 amino acids long. With 2 bases clipped from V and 2 bases from J, the junction kept 5 bases outside the gene matches.

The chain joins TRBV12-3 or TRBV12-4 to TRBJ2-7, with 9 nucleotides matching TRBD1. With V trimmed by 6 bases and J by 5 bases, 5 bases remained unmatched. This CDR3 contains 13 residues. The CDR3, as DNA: TGTGCCAGCAGCCGGGACAGGGACCACGAGCAGTACTTC. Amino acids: CASSRDRDHEQYF.

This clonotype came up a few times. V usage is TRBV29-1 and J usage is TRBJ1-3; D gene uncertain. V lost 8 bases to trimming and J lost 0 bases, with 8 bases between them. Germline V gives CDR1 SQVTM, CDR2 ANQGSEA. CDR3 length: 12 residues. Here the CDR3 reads CSSLDSGNTIYF. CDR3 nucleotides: TGCAGCTCACTCGACTCTGGAAACACCATATATTTT.